This entry describes one T cell receptor (beta chain). This clonotype was seen more than once but under ten times. The antigen this receptor binds is unknown. One base away there is no much larger clone; base qualities are not given. Libraries were built with PCR. The instrument was a NextSeq 500. Bulk TCR libraries were generated as previously described, with the TCR primers listed in Table S5 used. Purification of total RNA was performed with the Qiagen AllPrep DNA/RNA kit. Before analysis, reads from multiple sequencing runs of the same library were pooled. Regarding the original processing steps: Reads were retained only if an exact TCR constant sequence was present, and the retained reads were trimmed to 150 nt and grouped according to their 12-nt molecular barcodes. Reads inside each barcode group were sub-clustered using a 15% Levenshtein threshold, and a quality-weighted consensus sequence was constructed for each RNA molecule. Non-functional sequences were removed, as were lower-count sequences one edit away from another. On the basis of fitting two negative binomial distributions, barcode sub-clusters with fewer than 20% of the maximum read count were discarded. TCRdb's own reprocessing of the public reads used fastp at Q25 and MiXCR and kept productive beta chains. CDR3 protein sequences are deduplicated, and each keeps its most common genes and DNA. TCRdb assigned the V and J calls; the authors' analysis was not used. This sample holds about 330,000 distinct CDR3 sequences; 24% were observed only once. Clones ranked in the top ten supply roughly 0.7% of the sample.

Measured from the cysteine to the phenylalanine, the CDR3 is 17 residues long. Only the CDR3 part of the read is kept: 51 bases, read in frame from the first base. Sequences MNHEY (CDR1) and SVGAGI (CDR2) are obtained from the germline V gene. V trim: 6 bases; J trim: 3 bases; unmatched bases: 14. The entry originates in a study of molecular identifiers for immune sequencing clone quantification (dated by TCRdb to 2016 to 2019). Looking at the study overall: For a replicate experiment, RNA from about 21,000 or 97,000 naive CD8 T cells was divided into five aliquots, of which four were sequenced. This methods study used CD8 T cells to benchmark TCR RNA copy counting and molecular-identifier clustering-based TCR repertoire sequencing (MIDCIRS). What the work shows at the level of the full study, not this receptor alone: The naive libraries included spiked-in Jurkat TCR RNA (around nine copies' worth), and this Jurkat TCR RNA is not part of the donor repertoire. Clones above 20 RNA copies held over 99% of molecules in CMV-specific effector cells but under 1% in naive cells. Highly expanded clone sizes could be underestimated because identical TCR molecules may share a barcode. Even against a background of some 920,000 naive CD8 T cells, spiked-in Jurkat TCR RNA amounting to a single cell's worth was reported to be detectable. When barcode sub-clustering was omitted, TCR diversity was inflated by chimeric consensus sequences, with chimeras reaching as high as 47%. Modeling indicated roughly 3.3 TCR RNA copies recovered per cell, compared with roughly 10 by digital PCR, which implies a capture efficiency of 25% to 35%.

Libraries of naive CD8 T cells were built from approximately 20,000 to 980,000 sorted cells, with 10%, 30% or 50% of the purified RNA used. Naive CD8 T cells were FACS-sorted as CD8+CD4-CCR7+CD45RA+ on a BD FACSAria II into RLT Plus buffer. Detection sensitivity was tested by spiking Jurkat RNA equal to some 11 TCR copies' worth into samples containing 20,000-1,000,000 naive CD8 T cells. CD8 T cells were enriched using RosetteSep CD8+ T Cell Enrichment Cocktail and Ficoll-Paque, and the enriched cells then underwent ACK red cell lysis. The chain employs TRBV6-5 and TRBJ2-3; TRBD2 matches 8 bases in the middle. This TCR was recovered from a human donor in good health. Some libraries in this study had Jurkat cell RNA spiked in. The specimen was naive CD8+ T cells from blood, with Jurkat cell RNA spiked in. Read against the paper, the sample's cell subset or site label means: FACS-sorted CD8+CD4-CCR7+CD45RA+ naive T cells. The nucleotides read TGTGCCAGCAGCCAAACCTCCCCGGGGGGGTTTACAGATACGCAGTATTTT. Its coded protein is CASSQTSPGGFTDTQYF.